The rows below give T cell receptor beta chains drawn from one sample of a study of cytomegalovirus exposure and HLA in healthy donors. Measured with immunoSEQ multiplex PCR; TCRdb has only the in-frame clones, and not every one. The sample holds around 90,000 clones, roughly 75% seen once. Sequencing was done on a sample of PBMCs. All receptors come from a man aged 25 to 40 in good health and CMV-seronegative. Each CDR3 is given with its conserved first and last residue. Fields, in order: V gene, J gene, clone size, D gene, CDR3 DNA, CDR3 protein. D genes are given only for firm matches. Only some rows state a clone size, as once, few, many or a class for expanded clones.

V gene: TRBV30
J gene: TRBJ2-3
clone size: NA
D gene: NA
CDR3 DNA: TGTGCCTGGAGTCTTACAGGGATCTTAGATACGCAGTATTTT
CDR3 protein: CAWSLTGILDTQYF

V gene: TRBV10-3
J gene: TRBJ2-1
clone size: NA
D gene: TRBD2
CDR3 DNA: TGTGCCACCCGACTAGCGGGAGGGAGTTACAATGAGCAGTTCTTC
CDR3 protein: CATRLAGGSYNEQFF

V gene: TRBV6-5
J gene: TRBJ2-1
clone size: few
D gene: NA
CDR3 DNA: TGTGCCAGCAGCGCGACTATTGAGGCTTACAATGAGCAGTTCTTC
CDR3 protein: CASSATIEAYNEQFF

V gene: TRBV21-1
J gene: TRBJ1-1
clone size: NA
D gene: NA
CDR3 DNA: TGTGCCAGCATTACCCCCCGGGGGTCTACTGAAGCTTTCTTT
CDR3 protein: CASITPRGSTEAFF

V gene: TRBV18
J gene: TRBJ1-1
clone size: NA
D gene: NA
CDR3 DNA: TGTGCCAGCTCACCACAAACGCGCACAAGGGGGGGATCGAACACTGAAGCTTTCTTT
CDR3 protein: CASSPQTRTRGGSNTEAFF

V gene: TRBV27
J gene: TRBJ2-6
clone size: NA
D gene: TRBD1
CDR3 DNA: TGTGCCAGCAGTAAATGGGAACAGGGGATCGCTGGGGCCAACGTCCTGACTTTC
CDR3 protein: CASSKWEQGIAGANVLTF

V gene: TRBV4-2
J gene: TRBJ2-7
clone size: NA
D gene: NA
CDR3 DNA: TGTGCCAGCAGCCAAGATCGCGATAGCGGCTACGAGCAGTACTTC
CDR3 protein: CASSQDRDSGYEQYF

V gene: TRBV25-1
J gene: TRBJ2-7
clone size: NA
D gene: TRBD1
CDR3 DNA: TGTGCCAGCAGTGAGGGGGGCAGGGGGCTCACCGAGCAGTACTTC
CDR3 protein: CASSEGGRGLTEQYF

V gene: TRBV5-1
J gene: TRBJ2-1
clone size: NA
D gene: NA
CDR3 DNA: TGCGCCACCCGGACTGCCCCCTCACCCTACAATGAGCAGTTCTTC
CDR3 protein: CATRTAPSPYNEQFF

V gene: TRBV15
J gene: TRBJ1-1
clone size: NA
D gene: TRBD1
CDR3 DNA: TGTGCCACCAGCACCAGGGGACAGGGATTTACGAACACTGAAGCTTTCTTT
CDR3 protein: CATSTRGQGFTNTEAFF

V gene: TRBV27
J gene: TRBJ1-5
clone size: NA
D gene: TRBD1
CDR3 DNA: TGTGCCAGCACCCGGACAGGGGGAAATCAGCCCCAGCATTTT
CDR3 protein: CASTRTGGNQPQHF

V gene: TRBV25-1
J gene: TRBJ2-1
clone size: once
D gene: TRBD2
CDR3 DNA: TGTGCCAGCAGTGAAAAGGGACTAGCGAGCTCCTACAATGAGCAGTTCTTC
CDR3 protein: CASSEKGLASSYNEQFF

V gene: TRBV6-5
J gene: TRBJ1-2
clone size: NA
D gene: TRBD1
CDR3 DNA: TGTGCCAGCAGTTCCTTGACAGGGGGCTATGGCTACACCTTC
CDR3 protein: CASSSLTGGYGYTF

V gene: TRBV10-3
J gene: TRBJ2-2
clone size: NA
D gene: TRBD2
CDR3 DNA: TGTGCCATCAGTGCCCTGGGGTTACGGGGGGTTTCGAACACCGGGGAGCTGTTTTTT
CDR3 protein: CAISALGLRGVSNTGELFF

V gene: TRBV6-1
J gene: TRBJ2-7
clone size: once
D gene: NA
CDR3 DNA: TGTGCCAGCAGTGAAAATATTGCAGGGGCCTACGAGCAGTACTTC
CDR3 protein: CASSENIAGAYEQYF

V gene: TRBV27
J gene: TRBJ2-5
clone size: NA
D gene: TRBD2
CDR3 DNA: TGTGCCAGCAGTTTTCGTGTAGCGGGAGTTTGGCAAGAGACCCAGTACTTC
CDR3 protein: CASSFRVAGVWQETQYF

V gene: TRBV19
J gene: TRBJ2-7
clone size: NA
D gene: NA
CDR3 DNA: TGTGCCAGTAGTATGCGGGGTACTTACGAGCAGTACTTC
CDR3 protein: CASSMRGTYEQYF

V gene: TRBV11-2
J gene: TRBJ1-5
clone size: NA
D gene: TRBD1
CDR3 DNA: TGTGCCAGCAGCCCCGGGACAGGGATGGTTCAGCCCCAGCATTTT
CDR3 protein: CASSPGTGMVQPQHF

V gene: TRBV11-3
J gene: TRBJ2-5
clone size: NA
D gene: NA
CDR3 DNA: TGTGCCAGCAGTCCCGGAGGGCAGCGGGCCCAGTACTTC
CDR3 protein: CASSPGGQRAQYF

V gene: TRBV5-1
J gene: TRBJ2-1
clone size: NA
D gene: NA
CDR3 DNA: TGCGCCAGCAGCTTCCTGAGCTCCTACAATGAGCAGTTCTTC
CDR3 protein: CASSFLSSYNEQFF

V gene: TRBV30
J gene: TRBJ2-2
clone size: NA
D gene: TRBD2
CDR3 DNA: TGTGCCTGGACCGGGACTAGCGGGAGGCTGACCGGGGAGCTGTTTTTT
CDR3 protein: CAWTGTSGRLTGELFF

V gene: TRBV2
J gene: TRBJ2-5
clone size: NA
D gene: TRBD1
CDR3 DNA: TGTGCCAGCAGTGCGGACAGGGGGTACCAAGAGACCCAGTACTTC
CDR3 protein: CASSADRGYQETQYF

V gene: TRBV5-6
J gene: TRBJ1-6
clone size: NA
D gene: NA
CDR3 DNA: TGTGCCAGCAGCCTTGATTCAACCGGGTCCTATAATTCACCCCTCCACTTT
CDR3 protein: CASSLDSTGSYNSPLHF

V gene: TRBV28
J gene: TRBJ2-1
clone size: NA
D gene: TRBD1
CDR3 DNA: TGTGCCAGCAGACGACAGGGGGACAATGAGCAGTTCTTC
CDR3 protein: CASRRQGDNEQFF

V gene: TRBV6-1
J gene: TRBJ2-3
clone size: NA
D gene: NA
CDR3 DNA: TGTGCCAGCAGTGAATCGAGCGGAGGAAGAGATACGCAGTATTTT
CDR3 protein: CASSESSGGRDTQYF

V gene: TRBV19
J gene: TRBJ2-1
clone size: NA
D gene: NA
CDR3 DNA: TGTGCCAGTAGAACGGGGGATCCCTACAATGAGCAGTTCTTC
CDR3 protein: CASRTGDPYNEQFF

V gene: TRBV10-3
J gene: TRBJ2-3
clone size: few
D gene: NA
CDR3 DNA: TGTGCCATCAGGCAGCAGGCAGATACGCAGTATTTT
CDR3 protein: CAIRQQADTQYF

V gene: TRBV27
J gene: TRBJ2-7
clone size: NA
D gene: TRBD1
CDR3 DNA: TGTGCCAGCGGGGACAGTTCCTACGAGCAGTACTTC
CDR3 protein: CASGDSSYEQYF

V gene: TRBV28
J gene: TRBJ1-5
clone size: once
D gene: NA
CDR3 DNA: TGTGCCAGCAGGCAAGGGGCACGAGGTAATCAGCCCCAGCATTTT
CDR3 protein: CASRQGARGNQPQHF

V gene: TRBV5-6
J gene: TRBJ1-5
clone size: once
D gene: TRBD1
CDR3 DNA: TGTGCCAGCAGCCTATTCACAGGGGCTCAGCCCCAGCATTTT
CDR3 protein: CASSLFTGAQPQHF

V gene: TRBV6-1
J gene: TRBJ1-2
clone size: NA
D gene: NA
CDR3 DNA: TGTGCCAGCAGTGAAAAGGAGGAGGGAAATGGCTACACCTTC
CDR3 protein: CASSEKEEGNGYTF

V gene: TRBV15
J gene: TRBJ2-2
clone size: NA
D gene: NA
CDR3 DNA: TGTGCCACCAGCAGAGAGGAACAGCACACCGGGGAGCTGTTTTTT
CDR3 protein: CATSREEQHTGELFF

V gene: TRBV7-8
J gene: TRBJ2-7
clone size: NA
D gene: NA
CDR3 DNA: TGTGCCAGCAGCCCCGGGGCAGGGGTGTCCTACGAGCAGTACTTC
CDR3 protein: CASSPGAGVSYEQYF

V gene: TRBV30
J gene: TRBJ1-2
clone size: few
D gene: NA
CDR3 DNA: TGTGCCTGGAGTGTCGGTCGTTCTAACTATGGCTACACCTTC
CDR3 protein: CAWSVGRSNYGYTF

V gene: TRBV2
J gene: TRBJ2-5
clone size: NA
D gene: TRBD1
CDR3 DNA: TGTGCCAGCAGTGGACGGGACAGCTATCAAGAGACCCAGTACTTC
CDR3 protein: CASSGRDSYQETQYF

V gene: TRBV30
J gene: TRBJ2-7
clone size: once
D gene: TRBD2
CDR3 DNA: TGTGCCTGGACTAGCGGCTCCTACGAGCAGTACTTC
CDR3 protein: CAWTSGSYEQYF

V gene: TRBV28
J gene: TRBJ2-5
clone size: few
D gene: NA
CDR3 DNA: TGTGCCAGCACTCGGGGGGAGACCCAGTACTTC
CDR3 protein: CASTRGETQYF

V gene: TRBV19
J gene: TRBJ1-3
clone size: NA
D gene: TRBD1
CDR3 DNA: TGTGCCAGTATGGGACAGGGAGGAAACACCATATATTTT
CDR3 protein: CASMGQGGNTIYF

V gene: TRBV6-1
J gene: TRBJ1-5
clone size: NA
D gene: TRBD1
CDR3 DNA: TGTGCCAGCAGTGAATTAGATGGACAGGGGGAACAGCCCCAGCATTTT
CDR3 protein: CASSELDGQGEQPQHF

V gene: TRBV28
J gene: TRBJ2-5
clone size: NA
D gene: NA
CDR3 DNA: TGTGCCAGCAGTTTACCAGGGAACTTCCAAGAGACCCAGTACTTC
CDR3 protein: CASSLPGNFQETQYF